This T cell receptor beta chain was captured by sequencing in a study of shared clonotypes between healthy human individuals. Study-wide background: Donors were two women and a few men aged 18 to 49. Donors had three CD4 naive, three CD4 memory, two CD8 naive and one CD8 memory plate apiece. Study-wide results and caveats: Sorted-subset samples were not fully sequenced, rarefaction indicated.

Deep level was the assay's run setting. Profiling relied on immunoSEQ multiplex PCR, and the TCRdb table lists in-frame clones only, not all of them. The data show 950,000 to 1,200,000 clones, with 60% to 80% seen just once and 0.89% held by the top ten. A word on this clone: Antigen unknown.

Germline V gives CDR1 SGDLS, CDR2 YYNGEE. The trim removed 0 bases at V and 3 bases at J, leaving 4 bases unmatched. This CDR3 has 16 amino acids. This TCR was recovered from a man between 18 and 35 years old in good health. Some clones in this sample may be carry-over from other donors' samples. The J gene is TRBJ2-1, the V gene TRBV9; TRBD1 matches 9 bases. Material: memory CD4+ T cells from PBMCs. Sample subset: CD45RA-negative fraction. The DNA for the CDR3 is TGTGCCAGCAGCGTAGGGGGACAGGGCCACTACAATGAGCAGTTCTTC. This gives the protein CASSVGGQGHYNEQFF.